This T cell receptor (beta chain) comes out of a study of EBV T-cell therapy then PD-1 blockade in nasopharyngeal carcinoma (dated by TCRdb to the early 2020s). As regards this clone: No cognate antigen has been identified for it. The sample holds no much larger clone one base away, and base qualities are not on file.

Genomic DNA was extracted from sorted cells using the Qiagen DNeasy Kit. Deep sequencing of the TCR beta chain was done on the immunoSEQ platform. As for the authors' bioinformatics: The immunoSEQ Analyzer software was used to analyze the repertoire data. TCRdb re-hosts the immuneACCESS table, in-frame sequences only. Its copies lack some clones; in the studies checked, an unresolved V gene accounts for under half of them, and the cause for the rest is not known. V and J calls and clone size are given by that table; D and trimming were obtained from the DNA. Present in this sample are approximately 23,000 clones, 82% of which were seen just once. Clones ranked in the top ten supply roughly 26% of the sample. The treatment or condition label corresponds to: AdE1-LMPpoly-expanded autologous EBV-specific T-cell therapy followed by anti-PD-1 nivolumab. Spanning cysteine to phenylalanine, the CDR3 consists of 15 amino acids. Only CDR3 DNA remains: 45 bases, in frame from the first base. V is cut by 6 bases and J by 4 bases, and the space between the germline ends is 18 bases. The germline V gene encodes CDR1 SNHLY and CDR2 FYNNEI.

This receptor was identified in a man in his forties or fifties with nasopharyngeal carcinoma. The V gene is TRBV2 and the J gene is TRBJ1-2, with no reliable assignment of the D segment. The starting material was CD8+ T cells from blood, obtained at day -245 from a patient whose treatment included autologous EBV-specific T cells and nivolumab. The nucleotide sequence is given as TGTGCCAGCAGGGAAAGTGGCGGACGGATCTATGGCTACACCTTC. Translation gives CASRESGGRIYGYTF.